This T cell receptor beta chain was recovered during a study of memory CD4+ T cells and cytomegalovirus serostatus. With respect to this clone: The sample holds other DNA sequences that translate to the same CDR3.

Trimming cost V 2 bases and J 6 bases, with 10 bases left between them. This CDR3 is built from 13 residues. Germline CDR1 MGHDK, CDR2 SYGVNS. In the study's own analysis: Out-of-frame sequences were removed, leaving a few million distinct TCRbeta sequences. Libraries were prepared by immunoSEQ multiplex PCR; TCRdb keeps only in-frame clonotypes and omits some of them. V and J calls and clone size follow that table, whereas D and trimming were derived from the DNA. There are about 64,000 clones in the sample; approximately 80% occur only once, and 0.88% lies in the top ten. Single viable CD3+CD4+CD8-CD45RO+ cells were sorted as the memory CD4+ T cells. Serum IgG to CMV pp150, pp28, p38 and p52 defined serostatus.

The TCR sequence derives from an adult in good health and CMV-seronegative. The chain links TRBV25-1 to TRBJ1-2; D possibly corresponds to TRBD1 (6 bases). Sequencing was carried out using memory CD4+ T cells from blood. CDR3 nucleotides: TGTGCCAGCAGTGAAGGCAGGGGAGATGGCTACACCTTC. It specifies CASSEGRGDGYTF.